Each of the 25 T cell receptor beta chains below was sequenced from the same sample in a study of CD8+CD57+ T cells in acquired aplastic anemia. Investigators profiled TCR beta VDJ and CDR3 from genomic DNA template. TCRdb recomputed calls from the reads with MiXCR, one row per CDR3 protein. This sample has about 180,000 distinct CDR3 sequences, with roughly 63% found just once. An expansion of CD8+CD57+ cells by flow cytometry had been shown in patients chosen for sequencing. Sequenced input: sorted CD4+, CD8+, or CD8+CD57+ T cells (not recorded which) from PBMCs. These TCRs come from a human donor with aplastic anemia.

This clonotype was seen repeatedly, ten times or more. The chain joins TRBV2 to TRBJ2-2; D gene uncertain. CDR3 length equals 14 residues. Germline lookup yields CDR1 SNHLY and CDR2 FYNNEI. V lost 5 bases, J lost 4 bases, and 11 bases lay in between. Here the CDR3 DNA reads TGTGCCAGCAGTCTCGTTTTGGGCACCGGGGAGCTGTTTTTT. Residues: CASSLVLGTGELFF.

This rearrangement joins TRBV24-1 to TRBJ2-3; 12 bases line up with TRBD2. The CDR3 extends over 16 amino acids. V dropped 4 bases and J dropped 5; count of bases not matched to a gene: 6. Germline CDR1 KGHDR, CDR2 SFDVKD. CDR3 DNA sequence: TGTGCCACCAGTGACCCTCTAGCGGGAGGGCAAGATACGCAGTATTTT. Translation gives CATSDPLAGGQDTQYF.

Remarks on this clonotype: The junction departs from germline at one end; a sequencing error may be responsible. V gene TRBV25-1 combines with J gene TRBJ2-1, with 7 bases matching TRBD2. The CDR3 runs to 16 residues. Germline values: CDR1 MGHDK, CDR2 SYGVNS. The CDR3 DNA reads TGTGCCAGCAGCGAATGGGAGGGAGCTGGATACAATGAGCAGTTCTTC. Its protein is CASSEWEGAGYNEQFF.

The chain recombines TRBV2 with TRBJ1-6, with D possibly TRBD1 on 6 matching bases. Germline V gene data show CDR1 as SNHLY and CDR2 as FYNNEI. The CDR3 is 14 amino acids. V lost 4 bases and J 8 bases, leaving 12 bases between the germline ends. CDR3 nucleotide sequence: TGTGCCAGCAGTGTAGGGGGGAACGATTCACCCCTCCACTTT. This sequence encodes CASSVGGNDSPLHF.

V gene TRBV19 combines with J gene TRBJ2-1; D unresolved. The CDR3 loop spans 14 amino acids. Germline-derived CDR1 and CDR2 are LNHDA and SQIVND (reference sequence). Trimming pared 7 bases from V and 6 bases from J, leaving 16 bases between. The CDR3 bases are TGTGCCAGTACCTACACACTATCAACCAATGAGCAGTTCTTC. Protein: CASTYTLSTNEQFF.

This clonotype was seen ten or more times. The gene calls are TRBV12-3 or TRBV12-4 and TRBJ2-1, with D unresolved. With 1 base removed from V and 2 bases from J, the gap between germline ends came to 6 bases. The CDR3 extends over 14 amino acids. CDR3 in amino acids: CASSLGSPYNEQFF. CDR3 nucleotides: TGTGCCAGCAGTTTAGGCAGCCCCTACAATGAGCAGTTCTTC.

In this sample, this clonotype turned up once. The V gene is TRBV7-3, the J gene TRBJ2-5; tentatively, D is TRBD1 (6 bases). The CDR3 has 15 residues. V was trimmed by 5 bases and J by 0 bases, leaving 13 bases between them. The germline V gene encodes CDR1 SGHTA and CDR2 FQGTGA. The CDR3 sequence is CASSIGTPDQETQYF. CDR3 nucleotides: TGTGCCAGCAGCATCGGGACACCTGACCAAGAGACCCAGTACTTC.

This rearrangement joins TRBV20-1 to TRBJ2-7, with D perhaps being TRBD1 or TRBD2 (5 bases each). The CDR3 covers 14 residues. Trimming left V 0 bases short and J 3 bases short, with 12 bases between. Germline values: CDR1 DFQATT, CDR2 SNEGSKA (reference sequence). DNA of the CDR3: TGCAGTGCTAGAGATCCCAGGGAGAGCTACGAGCAGTACTTC. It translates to CSARDPRESYEQYF.

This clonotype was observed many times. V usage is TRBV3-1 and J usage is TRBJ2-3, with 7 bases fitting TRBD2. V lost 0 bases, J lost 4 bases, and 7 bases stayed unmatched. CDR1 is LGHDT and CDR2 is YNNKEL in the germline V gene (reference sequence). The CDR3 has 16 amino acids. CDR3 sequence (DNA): TGTGCCAGCAGCCAAGACTTTGAGCGGGGCTCAGATACGCAGTATTTT. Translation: CASSQDFERGSDTQYF.

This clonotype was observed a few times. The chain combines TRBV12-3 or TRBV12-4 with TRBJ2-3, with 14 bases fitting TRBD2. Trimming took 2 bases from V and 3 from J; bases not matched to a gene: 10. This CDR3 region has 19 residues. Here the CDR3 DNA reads TGTGCCAGCAGTTTATCCTACGTCGGACTAGCGGGAGGAACAGATACGCAGTATTTT. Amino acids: CASSLSYVGLAGGTDTQYF.

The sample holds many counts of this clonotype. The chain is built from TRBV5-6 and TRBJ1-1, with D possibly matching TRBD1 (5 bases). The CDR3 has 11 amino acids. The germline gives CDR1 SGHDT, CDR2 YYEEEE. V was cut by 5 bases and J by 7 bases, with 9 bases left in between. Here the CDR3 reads CASRRGLEAFF. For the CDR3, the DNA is TGTGCCAGCAGACGGGGCCTTGAAGCTTTCTTT.

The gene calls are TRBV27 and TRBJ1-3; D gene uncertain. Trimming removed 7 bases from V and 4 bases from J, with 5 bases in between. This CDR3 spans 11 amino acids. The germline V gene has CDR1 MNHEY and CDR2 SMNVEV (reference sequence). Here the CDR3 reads CASISGNTIYF. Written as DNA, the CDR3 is TGTGCCAGCATCTCCGGAAACACCATATATTTT.

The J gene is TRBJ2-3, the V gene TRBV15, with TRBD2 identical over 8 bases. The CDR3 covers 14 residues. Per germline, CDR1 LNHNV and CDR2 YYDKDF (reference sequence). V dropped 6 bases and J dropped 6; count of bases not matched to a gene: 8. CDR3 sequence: CATSDRGGPDTQYF. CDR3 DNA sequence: TGTGCCACCAGTGATCGGGGGGGCCCGGATACGCAGTATTTT.

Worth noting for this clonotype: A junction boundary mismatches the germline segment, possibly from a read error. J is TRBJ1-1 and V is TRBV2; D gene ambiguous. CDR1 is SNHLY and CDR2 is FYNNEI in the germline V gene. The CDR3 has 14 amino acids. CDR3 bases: TGTGCCAGAGACTCCGGGATAGTGAACAGTGAAGCTTTCTTT. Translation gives CARDSGIVNSEAFF.

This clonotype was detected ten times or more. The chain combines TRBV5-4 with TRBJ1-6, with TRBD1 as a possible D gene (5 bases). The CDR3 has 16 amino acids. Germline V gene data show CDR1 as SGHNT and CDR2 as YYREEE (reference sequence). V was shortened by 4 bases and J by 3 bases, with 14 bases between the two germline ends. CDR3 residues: CASSRMGTDYNSPLHF. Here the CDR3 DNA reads TGTGCCAGCAGCCGAATGGGGACCGACTATAATTCACCCCTCCACTTT.

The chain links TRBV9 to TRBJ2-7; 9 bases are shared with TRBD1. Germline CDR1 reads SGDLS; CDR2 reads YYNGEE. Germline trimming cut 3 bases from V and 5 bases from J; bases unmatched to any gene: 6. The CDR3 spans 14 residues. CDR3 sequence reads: CASSDRDRDHEQYF. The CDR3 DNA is TGTGCCAGCAGCGACCGGGACAGGGACCACGAGCAGTACTTC.

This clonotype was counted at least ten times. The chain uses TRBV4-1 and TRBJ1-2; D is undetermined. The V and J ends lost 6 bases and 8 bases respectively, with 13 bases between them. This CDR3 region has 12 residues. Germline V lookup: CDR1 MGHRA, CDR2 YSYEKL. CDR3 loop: CASRDFVGGYTF. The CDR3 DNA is TGCGCCAGCAGGGACTTTGTGGGAGGCTACACCTTC.

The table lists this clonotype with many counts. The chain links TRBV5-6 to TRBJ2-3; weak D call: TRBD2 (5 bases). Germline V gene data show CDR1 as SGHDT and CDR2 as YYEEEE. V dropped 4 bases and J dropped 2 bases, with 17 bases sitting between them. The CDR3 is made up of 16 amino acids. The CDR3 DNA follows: TGTGCCAGCAGCCCCCTAACTAGGATCCCCACAGATACGCAGTATTTT. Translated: CASSPLTRIPTDTQYF.

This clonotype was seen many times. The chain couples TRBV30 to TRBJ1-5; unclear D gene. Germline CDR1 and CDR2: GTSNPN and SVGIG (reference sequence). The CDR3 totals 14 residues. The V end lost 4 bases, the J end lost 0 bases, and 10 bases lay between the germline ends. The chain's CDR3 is CAWTADDSNQPQHF. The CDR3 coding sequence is TGTGCCTGGACAGCCGATGATAGCAATCAGCCCCAGCATTTT. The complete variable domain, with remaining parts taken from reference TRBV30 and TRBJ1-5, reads SQTIHQWPATLVQPVGSPLSLECTVEGTSNPNLYWYRQAAGRGLQLLFYSVGIGQISSEVPQNLSASRPQDRQFILSSKKLLLSDSGFYLCAWTADDSNQPQHFGDGTRLSIL.

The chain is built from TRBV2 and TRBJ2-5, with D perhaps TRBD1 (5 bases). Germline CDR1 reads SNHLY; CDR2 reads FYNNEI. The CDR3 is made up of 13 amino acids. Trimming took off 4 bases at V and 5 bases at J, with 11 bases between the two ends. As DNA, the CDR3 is TGTGCCAGCAGTGTGTACAGGTTGGAGACCCAGTACTTC. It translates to CASSVYRLETQYF.

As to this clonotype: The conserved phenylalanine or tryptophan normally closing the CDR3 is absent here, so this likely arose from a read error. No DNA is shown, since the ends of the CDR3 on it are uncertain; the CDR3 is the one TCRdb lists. The CDR3 sequence is CASSLGAGRDFL. The rearrangement links TRBV12-3 or TRBV12-4 to TRBJ1-1. The CDR3 sequence runs 12 residues, both termini included.

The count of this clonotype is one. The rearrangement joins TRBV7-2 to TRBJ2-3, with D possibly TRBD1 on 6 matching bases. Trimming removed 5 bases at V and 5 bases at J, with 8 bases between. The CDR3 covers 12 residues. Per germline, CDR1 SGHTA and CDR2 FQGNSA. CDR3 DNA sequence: TGTGCCAGCAGCCCACAGGGAGATACGCAGTATTTT. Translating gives CASSPQGDTQYF. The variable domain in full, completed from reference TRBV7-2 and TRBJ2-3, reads GAGVSQSPSNKVTEKGKDVELRCDPISGHTALYWYRQSLGQGLEFLIYFQGNSAPDKSGLPSDRFSAERTGGSVSTLTIQRTQQEDSAVYLCASSPQGDTQYFGPGTRLTVL.

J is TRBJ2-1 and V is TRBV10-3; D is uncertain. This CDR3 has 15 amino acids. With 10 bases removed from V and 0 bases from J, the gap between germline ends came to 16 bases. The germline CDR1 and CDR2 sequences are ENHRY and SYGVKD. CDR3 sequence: CASSFQASSYNEQFF. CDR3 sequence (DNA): TGTGCCAGCAGCTTTCAGGCCAGCTCCTACAATGAGCAGTTCTTC.

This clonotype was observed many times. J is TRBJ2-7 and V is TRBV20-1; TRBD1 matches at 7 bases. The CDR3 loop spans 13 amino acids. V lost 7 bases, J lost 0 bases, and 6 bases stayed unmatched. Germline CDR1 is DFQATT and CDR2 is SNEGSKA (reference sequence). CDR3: CSVQTGLSYEQYF. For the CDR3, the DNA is TGCAGTGTTCAGACAGGGCTCTCCTACGAGCAGTACTTC.

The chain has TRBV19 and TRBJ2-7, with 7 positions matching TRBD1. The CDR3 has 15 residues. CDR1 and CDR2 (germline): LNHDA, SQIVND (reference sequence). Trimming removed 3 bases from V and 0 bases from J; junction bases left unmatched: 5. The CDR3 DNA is TGTGCCAGTAGTATCACAGGGGATCGCTCCTACGAGCAGTACTTC. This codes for CASSITGDRSYEQYF. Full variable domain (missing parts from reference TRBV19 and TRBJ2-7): DGGITQSPKYLFRKEGQNVTLSCEQNLNHDAMYWYRQDPGQGLRLIYYSQIVNDFQKGDIAEGYSVSREKKESFPLTVTSAQKNPTAFYLCASSITGDRSYEQYFGPGTRLTVT.